This is a list of T cell receptor beta chains from one sample in a study of PD-L1 blockade in urothelial cancer. The data were produced by immunoSEQ multiplex PCR, yet TCRdb's version contains in-frame clones alone and is incomplete. The repertoire holds roughly 120,000 clones, with more than 85% as singletons. The sequences come from PBMCs, collected around atezolizumab (anti-PD-L1) treatment. These receptors all come from a man aged 55 to 70 with urothelial cancer. CDR3s include the opening cysteine and the closing phenylalanine or tryptophan. D genes are given only for firm matches. Rows give clone size only sometimes, using once, few, many, or a class for an expanded clone.

TRBJ2-4	.	TRBV5-1	TRBD1	TGCGCCAGCAGCTTGCAGGGGGCGAACATTCAGTACTTC	CASSLQGANIQYF
TRBJ2-7	.	TRBV4-3	.	TGCGCCAGCAGCCACCGGGACACCCCCTACGAGCAGTACTTC	CASSHRDTPYEQYF
TRBJ1-5	.	TRBV5-1	.	TGCGCCAGCAGCTTAGGACAGACCAGCAATCAGCCCCAGCATTTT	CASSLGQTSNQPQHF
TRBJ2-7	.	TRBV5-1	.	TGCGCCACCCGTAGGTTGGAGGACCCCTACGAGCAGTACTTC	CATRRLEDPYEQYF
TRBJ1-5	.	TRBV7-9	.	TGTGCCAGCAGCTTGGACAATACCGGCAATCAGCCCCAGCATTTT	CASSLDNTGNQPQHF
TRBJ2-1	.	TRBV6-1	TRBD2	TGTGCCAGCAGTGTCCAAGCGGGGCCCTACAATGAGCAGTTCTTC	CASSVQAGPYNEQFF
TRBJ2-7	.	TRBV6-6	TRBD1	TGTGCCAGCACCCTACAAAGGGGGCTCGAGCAGTACTTC	CASTLQRGLEQYF
TRBJ1-3	.	TRBV5-4	.	TGTGCCAGCAGCTTAAGGGGGTCCTCTGGAAACACCATATATTTT	CASSLRGSSGNTIYF
TRBJ1-5	.	TRBV7-8	.	TGTGCCAGCAGCCTAGGGGGGGGGAGCAATCAGCCCCAGCATTTT	CASSLGGGSNQPQHF
TRBJ2-2	.	TRBV19	TRBD1	TGTGCCAGTAGTATTTCCGGGACAGTCGGGGAGCTGTTTTTT	CASSISGTVGELFF
TRBJ2-3	.	TRBV7-8	TRBD1	TGTGCCAGCAGCCGGTCTGGGGGACAGCTAACAGATACGCAGTATTTT	CASSRSGGQLTDTQYF
TRBJ2-2	.	TRBV18	.	TGTGCCAGCTCACCACTTGGGGGGAGCGGACACACCGGGGAGCTGTTTTTT	CASSPLGGSGHTGELFF
TRBJ2-1	.	TRBV7-6	.	TGTGCCAGCTCGACTGACAAGGGGACCTACAATGAGCAGTTCTTC	CASSTDKGTYNEQFF
TRBJ1-4	.	TRBV5-5	.	TGTGCCAGCAGTCGGCTCACAGGGGAAAAACTGTTTTTT	CASSRLTGEKLFF
TRBJ2-7	.	TRBV19	TRBD1	TGTGCCAGTAAGCCGACAGGGCCCTACGAGCAGTACTTC	CASKPTGPYEQYF
TRBJ2-5	.	TRBV18	TRBD2	TGTGCCAGCTCCTTCCTCGGACAGTATAGCGGCGGGAGGTTAGAGACCCAGTACTTC	CASSFLGQYSGGRLETQYF
TRBJ2-1	once	TRBV29-1	TRBD1	TGCAGCGTTGGGAGACAGGGGGACAATGAGCAGTTCTTC	CSVGRQGDNEQFF
TRBJ1-1	once	TRBV2	.	TGTGCCAGCAGTCGGTCTTATGAAGCTTTCTTT	CASSRSYEAFF
TRBJ1-1	.	TRBV4-3	TRBD1	TGCGCCAGCAGCCGTTGGACAGGTGCGAACACTGAAGCTTTCTTT	CASSRWTGANTEAFF
TRBJ2-3	.	TRBV5-6	.	TGTGCCAGCAGCCTGACAGATACGCAGTATTTT	CASSLTDTQYF
TRBJ1-4	.	TRBV19	TRBD1	TGTGCCGTTATTTCAGGGGGGTCTAATGAAAAACTGTTTTTT	CAVISGGSNEKLFF
TRBJ1-4	.	TRBV30	.	TGTGCCTGGAGTCTGACAGGTACGAGTGAAAAACTGTTTTTT	CAWSLTGTSEKLFF
TRBJ2-1	.	TRBV28	TRBD2	TGTGCCAGCATGGTAGCGGGAGATCGAAATGAGCAGTTCTTC	CASMVAGDRNEQFF
TRBJ1-4	.	TRBV9	.	TGTGCCAGCAGCTCCTCTTCCCTAGGAGGTGAAAAACTGTTTTTT	CASSSSSLGGEKLFF
TRBJ2-1	.	TRBV29-1	.	TGCAGCGTTCTGTTTTACAATGAGCAGTTCTTC	CSVLFYNEQFF
TRBJ1-6	.	TRBV2	TRBD1	TGTGCCAGCAGGCGGGACAGGGGTTCACCCCTCCACTTT	CASRRDRGSPLHF